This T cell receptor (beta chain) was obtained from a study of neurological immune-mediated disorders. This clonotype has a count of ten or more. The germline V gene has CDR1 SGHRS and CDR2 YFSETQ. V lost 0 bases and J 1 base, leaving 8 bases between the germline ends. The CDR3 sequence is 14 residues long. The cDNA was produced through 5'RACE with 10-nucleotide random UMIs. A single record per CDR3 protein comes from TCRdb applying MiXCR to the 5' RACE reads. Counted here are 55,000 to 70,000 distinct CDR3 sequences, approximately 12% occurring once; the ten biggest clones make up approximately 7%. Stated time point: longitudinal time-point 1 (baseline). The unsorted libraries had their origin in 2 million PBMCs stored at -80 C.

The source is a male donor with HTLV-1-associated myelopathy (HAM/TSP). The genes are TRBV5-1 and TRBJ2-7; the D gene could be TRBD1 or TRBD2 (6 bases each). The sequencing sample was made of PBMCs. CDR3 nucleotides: TGCGCCAGCAGCTTGGGGGGGGCGTCCTACGAGCAGTACTTC. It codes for CASSLGGASYEQYF.